In its sample, the clone carrying this T cell receptor beta chain ranks as medium-sized (0.01 to 0.1%). The antigen remains unidentified. Study-wide results and limits: Tumor Treg TCRs overlapped most with tumor naive CD4+ cells. Under 2.3% of tumor Treg sequences matched blood Tregs or memory cells. Tumor memory CD4+ T cell TCR gene usage was found to cluster with blood and lymph node memory CD4+ cells and with lymph node naive CD4+ cells.

Treg sorting used a CD4+CD25+CD127-/low gate. TRBV12-4/TRBJ1-2 clonotypes were amplified with adaptor-ligated barcode primers. One entry per CDR3 protein results from TCRdb running MiXCR on the multiplex PCR reads. The sample contains 500 to 800 distinct CDR3 sequences, 5% to 6.5% of which appear only once. The CDR3 is 12 residues long. V gave up 3 bases and J gave up 2 bases, with 4 bases separating them. This receptor was identified in a female donor with breast cancer. This chain links TRBV12-3 or TRBV12-4 with TRBJ1-2; D is unresolved. Sequencing input: tumor-infiltrating Tregs sorted from the breast tumor. The CDR3 protein is CASSLSNYGYTF. The CDR3 region has the DNA TGTGCCAGCAGTTTGTCCAACTATGGCTACACCTTC.